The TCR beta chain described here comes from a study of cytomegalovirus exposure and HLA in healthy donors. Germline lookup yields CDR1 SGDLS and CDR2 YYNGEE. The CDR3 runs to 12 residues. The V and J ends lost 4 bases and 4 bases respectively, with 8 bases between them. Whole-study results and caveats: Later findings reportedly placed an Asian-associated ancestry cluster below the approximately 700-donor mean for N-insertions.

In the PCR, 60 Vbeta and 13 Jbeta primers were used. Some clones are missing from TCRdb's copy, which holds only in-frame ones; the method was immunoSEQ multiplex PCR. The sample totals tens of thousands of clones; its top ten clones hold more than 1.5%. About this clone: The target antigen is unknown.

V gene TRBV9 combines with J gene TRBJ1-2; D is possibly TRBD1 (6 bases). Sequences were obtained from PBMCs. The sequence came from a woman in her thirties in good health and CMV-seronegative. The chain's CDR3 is CASSTRGYGYTF. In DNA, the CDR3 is TGTGCCAGCAGCACCAGGGGCTATGGCTACACCTTC.